The 28 T cell receptor beta chains below were found in one sample sequenced in a study of cytomegalovirus exposure and HLA in healthy donors (dated by TCRdb to about 2017). Library preparation was by the immunoSEQ multiplex PCR assay. The multiplex PCR relied on a mix of 60 forward primers for TCR Vbeta segments and 13 reverse primers for TCR Jbeta segments. The source is immuneACCESS, and TCRdb retained only in-frame sequences with V and J called. Part of the clones is not carried over; for the studies checked, unresolved V genes explain less than half of this, and the remainder is unexplained. Counted in this sample were tens of thousands of clones; around 89% of them appeared once. The biggest ten clones account for about 1.4% of the sample. Sequenced input: PBMCs. The receptors here all came from a man aged 30 to 39 in good health and CMV-seropositive.

V and J are TRBV7-9 and TRBJ2-1; the D is unclear. In germline, CDR1 is SEHNR, CDR2 FQNEAQ (reference sequence). Trimming shortened V by 5 bases and J by 0 bases, and 14 bases separated the two germline ends. The CDR3 runs 16 residues. Here the CDR3 reads CASSHPPTVSYNEQFF. Here the CDR3 DNA reads TGTGCCAGCAGCCACCCTCCTACGGTCTCCTACAATGAGCAGTTCTTC. The full variable domain, with the rest looked up from reference TRBV7-9 and TRBJ2-1, is DTGVSQNPRHKITKRGQNVTFRCDPISEHNRLYWYRQTLGQGPEFLTYFQNEAQLEKSRLLSDRFSAERPKGSFSTLEIQRTEQGDSAMYLCASSHPPTVSYNEQFFGPGTRLTVL.

The gene calls are TRBV7-2 and TRBJ2-2, with TRBD2 as a possible D gene (5 bases). CDR3 length: 13 residues. The V and J ends lost 4 bases and 6 bases respectively, with 9 bases between them. Germline lookup yields CDR1 SGHTA and CDR2 FQGNSA. CDR3 in amino acids: CASSSTISGELFF. Here the CDR3 DNA reads TGTGCCAGCAGCTCGACTATCTCCGGGGAGCTGTTTTTT.

The rearrangement joins TRBV15 to TRBJ1-5; D is unclear. This CDR3 has 16 residues. V lost 1 base and J 0 bases, leaving 10 bases between the germline ends. Germline V gives CDR1 LNHNV, CDR2 YYDKDF (reference sequence). The CDR3 reads CATSRGDRGSNQPQHF. The CDR3 DNA reads as TGTGCCACCAGCAGAGGGGATCGGGGTAGCAATCAGCCCCAGCATTTT. Supplemented by reference TRBV15 and TRBJ1-5, the full variable domain reads DAMVIQNPRYQVTQFGKPVTLSCSQTLNHNVMYWYQQKSSQAPKLLFHYYDKDFNNEADTPDNFQSRRPNTSFCFLDIRSPGLGDTAMYLCATSRGDRGSNQPQHFGDGTRLSIL.

This clone was observed once. This CDR3 reads CASSLGRAQGGTDTQYF. The CDR3 DNA sequence: TGTGCCAGCAGCTTGGGAAGAGCACAGGGGGGAACAGATACGCAGTATTTT. V usage is TRBV5-4 and J usage is TRBJ2-3; TRBD1 agrees at 8 bases. The CDR3 consists of 17 residues. Germline trimming cut 0 bases from V and 3 bases from J; bases unmatched to any gene: 9. CDR1 is SGHNT, CDR2 YYREEE, per germline (reference sequence).

The rearrangement links TRBV30 to TRBJ2-3, with a tentative D call TRBD2 (5 bases). The CDR3 extends over 14 amino acids. The germline gives CDR1 GTSNPN, CDR2 SVGIG (reference sequence). The V end lost 2 bases, the J end lost 2 bases, and 11 bases lay between the germline ends. The CDR3 is CAWSSSGFTDTQYF. The CDR3 coding sequence is TGTGCCTGGAGTTCGAGCGGTTTCACAGATACGCAGTATTTT.

Worth noting for this clone: The junction and the germline gene differ at one end; a read error may be behind it. The chain couples TRBV4-1 to TRBJ2-1; maybe TRBD1 (5 bases). The germline CDR1 and CDR2 sequences are MGHRA and YSYEKL. The CDR3 totals 14 residues. DNA for the CDR3: TGCGCCAGCAGCAAAGACAGATTCTACAATGAGCAGTTCTTC. Its translation is CASSKDRFYNEQFF.

The chain joins TRBV19 to TRBJ1-5, with D possibly matching TRBD1 (6 bases). The V end was cut by 1 base, the J end by 12 bases, with 10 bases between. The CDR3 is 12 amino acids. The germline V gene encodes CDR1 LNHDA and CDR2 SQIVND (reference sequence). The CDR3 sequence: CASSIGEGVQHF. The CDR3 bases are TGTGCCAGTAGTATAGGTGAGGGGGTCCAGCATTTT.

V gene TRBV19 combines with J gene TRBJ2-3, with unresolved D. V was clipped by 5 bases and J by 4 bases, with 4 bases between them. This CDR3 is 11 amino acids long. CDR1 and CDR2 from the germline V gene are LNHDA and SQIVND (reference sequence). DNA of the CDR3: TGTGCCAGTAGTTCAGCAGATACGCAGTATTTT. Residues: CASSSADTQYF.

This chain joins TRBV10-3 and TRBJ2-7; TRBD2 might be the D (5 bases). The germline gives CDR1 ENHRY, CDR2 SYGVKD. V was cut by 0 bases and J by 6 bases, with 12 bases left in between. The CDR3 has 14 amino acids. CDR3 loop: CAISESGQGGEQYF. In nucleotides, the CDR3 is TGTGCCATCAGTGAGTCAGGTCAAGGAGGCGAGCAGTACTTC.

The gene calls are TRBV27 and TRBJ2-2; the match to TRBD2 covers 15 bases. CDR1 is MNHEY and CDR2 is SMNVEV in the germline V gene (reference sequence). The CDR3 is made up of 18 amino acids. J lost 6 bases, V lost 2 bases, and 7 bases had no gene match. The CDR3 spells CASSLIGLAGGPAGELFF. CDR3 DNA: TGTGCCAGCAGTTTAATCGGACTAGCGGGAGGGCCCGCCGGGGAGCTGTTTTTT.

This chain connects TRBV29-1 to TRBJ2-7; 7 nucleotides match TRBD1. Unmatched junction bases numbered 9, after V lost 0 bases and J lost 4 bases. This CDR3 contains 15 residues. The germline V gene encodes CDR1 SQVTM and CDR2 ANQGSEA. The CDR3 protein is CSVEEGRQGNYEQYF. The CDR3 coding sequence is TGCAGCGTTGAAGAGGGGCGACAGGGTAATTACGAGCAGTACTTC.

This chain links TRBV4-1 with TRBJ2-2; weak D call: TRBD2 (6 bases). Germline CDR1 reads MGHRA; CDR2 reads YSYEKL. V was clipped by 3 bases and J by 6 bases, with 8 bases between them. The CDR3 has 13 residues. The CDR3 DNA reads as TGCGCCAGCAGCCAGGGAGGCCCCGGGGAGCTGTTTTTT. This translates into CASSQGGPGELFF.

V usage is TRBV9 and J usage is TRBJ1-1, with D hard to call. The V and J ends lost 3 bases and 4 bases respectively, with 10 bases between them. CDR1 is SGDLS, CDR2 YYNGEE, per germline. This CDR3 spans 13 amino acids. CDR3 sequence reads: CASSATISTEAFF. The DNA for the CDR3 is TGTGCCAGCAGCGCGACAATTTCCACTGAAGCTTTCTTT. Variable domain in full (rest from reference TRBV9 and TRBJ1-1): DSGVTQTPKHLITATGQRVTLRCSPRSGDLSVYWYQQSLDQGLQFLIQYYNGEERAKGNILERFSAQQFPDLHSELNLSSLELGDSALYFCASSATISTEAFFGQGTRLTVV.

The chain couples TRBV28 to TRBJ1-4, with TRBD1 identical over 9 bases. Germline trimming cut 2 bases from V and 8 bases from J; bases unmatched to any gene: 3. Germline CDR1 MDHEN, CDR2 SYDVKM. The CDR3 is made up of 14 amino acids. Here the CDR3 reads CASSLRDRDEKLFF. The DNA for the CDR3 is TGTGCCAGCAGTTTAAGGGACAGGGACGAAAAACTGTTTTTT.

The rearrangement uses TRBV2 and TRBJ1-1, with a weak D call TRBD1 (6 bases). Between the trimmed V and J ends, which lost 3 bases and 4 bases, there was a span of 15 bases. Germline lookup yields CDR1 SNHLY and CDR2 FYNNEI. The CDR3 loop spans 15 amino acids. The CDR3 DNA reads TGTGCCAGCAGTGAGGGAGGGGGACTGTTCACTGAAGCTTTCTTT. Its translation is CASSEGGGLFTEAFF.

This clone is a singleton in its sample. The CDR3, as DNA: TGTGCCAGCACTATCGGACAGGGAGGCACCGGGGAGCTGTTTTTT. As protein: CASTIGQGGTGELFF. This chain links TRBV27 with TRBJ2-2; TRBD1 agrees at 8 bases. Trimming cost V 7 bases and J 4 bases; bases outside gene matches: 8. The CDR3 extends over 15 amino acids. Germline CDR1 MNHEY, CDR2 SMNVEV (reference sequence).

The chain joins TRBV7-2 to TRBJ1-1, with 7 bases lining up with TRBD1. CDR1 is SGHTA, CDR2 FQGNSA, per germline. The length of the CDR3 is 13 residues. The V gene end was trimmed by 0 bases and the J gene end by 7 bases; junction bases not matched to a gene: 2. The CDR3 DNA reads TGTGCCAGCAGCTTAGCAGGGGGCTTTGAAGCTTTCTTT. Its translation is CASSLAGGFEAFF.

This sequence joins TRBV19 and TRBJ2-4; 9 nucleotides match TRBD2. With V trimmed by 1 base and J by 7 bases, 2 bases remained unmatched. Germline CDR1 LNHDA, CDR2 SQIVND (reference sequence). This CDR3 has 14 residues. The CDR3 DNA reads as TGTGCCAGTAGTATAGTAGGACTAGCGAACATTCAGTACTTC. It specifies CASSIVGLANIQYF.

The J gene is TRBJ2-5, the V gene TRBV11-3; the D is unclear. With 2 bases removed from V and 5 bases from J, the gap between germline ends came to 15 bases. CDR3 length equals 15 residues. Germline loops: CDR1 SGHNT, CDR2 YENEEA. CDR3 in amino acids: CASSLRSGGSETQYF. CDR3 nucleotides: TGTGCCAGCAGCTTAAGATCGGGTGGCTCGGAGACCCAGTACTTC. Based on the CDR3 plus reference TRBV11-3 and TRBJ2-5, the full variable domain is EAGVVQSPRYKIIEKKQPVAFWCNPISGHNTLYWYLQNLGQGPELLIRYENEEAVDDSQLPKDRFSAERLKGVDSTLKIQPAELGDSAVYLCASSLRSGGSETQYFGPGTRLLVL.

CDR3 nucleotides: TGTGCCAGCAGCCACCGGGGACAGGTCACTGAAGCTTTCTTT. Its protein is CASSHRGQVTEAFF. The rearrangement joins TRBV11-2 to TRBJ1-1; 8 bases are a match to TRBD1. The CDR3 length is 14 residues. The germline V gene has CDR1 SGHAT and CDR2 FQNNGV. Trimming took 5 bases from V and 4 from J; bases not matched to a gene: 6.

The rearrangement joins TRBV29-1 to TRBJ1-1; the D is unclear. The germline V gene has CDR1 SQVTM and CDR2 ANQGSEA. V was trimmed by 5 bases and J by 2 bases, leaving 3 bases between them. The CDR3 contains 10 residues. CDR3 residues: CSVLNTEAFF. DNA of the CDR3: TGCAGCGTTTTAAACACTGAAGCTTTCTTT.

The chain joins TRBV19 to TRBJ2-1; 9 bases are a match to TRBD2. Looked up from germline, CDR1 is LNHDA and CDR2 is SQIVND (reference sequence). CDR3 length: 16 residues. J was trimmed by 7 bases and V by 5 bases; bases with no gene match: 12. CDR3 in amino acids: CASSSPGLAARNEQFF. The CDR3 bases are TGTGCCAGTAGTTCCCCGGGACTAGCTGCGCGAAATGAGCAGTTCTTC.

V usage is TRBV18 and J usage is TRBJ1-5; 7 bases agree with TRBD1. The CDR3 covers 14 residues. With 4 bases clipped from V and 5 bases from J, the junction kept 5 bases outside the gene matches. The germline V gene encodes CDR1 KGHSH and CDR2 LQKENI. The CDR3 protein is CASSLGQADQPQHF. In DNA, the CDR3 is TGTGCCAGCTCACTAGGACAGGCCGATCAGCCCCAGCATTTT.

This chain joins TRBV30 and TRBJ2-3; D is possibly TRBD1 (6 bases). The CDR3 has 14 amino acids. V was cut by 0 bases and J by 6 bases, with 13 bases left in between. Germline V lookup: CDR1 GTSNPN, CDR2 SVGIG (reference sequence). The CDR3 DNA reads as TGTGCCTGGAGTGTAACAGGGACCCCGGATACGCAGTATTTT. As protein: CAWSVTGTPDTQYF.

The rearrangement links TRBV5-8 to TRBJ1-5; D perhaps matches TRBD1 (6 bases). V was shortened by 0 bases and J by 7 bases, with 14 bases between the two germline ends. Germline CDR1 and CDR2: SGHTS and YDEGEE. The CDR3 consists of 15 residues. In nucleotides, the CDR3 is TGTGCCAGCAGCTTGGACAGGGTTTCGAGGCAGCCCCAGCATTTT. It codes for CASSLDRVSRQPQHF.

A single count supports this clone. CDR3 residues: CASSLGRSGNTIYF. The CDR3 DNA follows: TGTGCCAGCAGCTTGGGGAGGTCTGGAAACACCATATATTTT. The rearrangement joins TRBV5-4 to TRBJ1-3; no firm D call. V dropped 0 bases and J dropped 1 base, with 5 bases sitting between them. This CDR3 has 14 amino acids. Germline CDR1 and CDR2: SGHNT and YYREEE (reference sequence).

This clone came up once. The chain carries TRBV6-6 and TRBJ1-1; D perhaps matches TRBD1 (6 bases). Germline V gene lookup returns CDR1 MNHNY and CDR2 SVGAGI (reference sequence). V lost 6 bases and J 1 base, leaving 9 bases between the germline ends. This CDR3 has 13 residues. CDR3 bases: TGTGCCAGCAGACAGGGAACGAACACTGAAGCTTTCTTT. It encodes CASRQGTNTEAFF.

The chain couples TRBV18 to TRBJ1-6; 7 bases map to TRBD1. Germline CDR1 KGHSH, CDR2 LQKENI. The CDR3 is 15 amino acids. The V gene end was trimmed by 5 bases and the J gene end by 15 bases; junction bases not matched to a gene: 16. The CDR3 is CASSRQGNRLGGLHF. As DNA, the CDR3 is TGTGCCAGCTCAAGACAGGGTAACCGGCTGGGTGGCCTCCACTTT. The full variable domain, with the rest looked up from reference TRBV18 and TRBJ1-6, is NAGVMQNPRHLVRRRGQEARLRCSPMKGHSHVYWYRQLPEEGLKFMVYLQKENIIDESGMPKERFSAEFPKEGPSILRIQQVVRGDSAAYFCASSRQGNRLGGLHFGNGTRLTVT.